This TCR beta chain was recovered during a study of B cell selection in AIRE deficiency (dated by TCRdb to about 2019). About the investigation overall: Researchers compared the TCRbeta repertoires of sorted blood CD4+ conventional T cells and regulatory T cells from AIRE-deficient patients with the corresponding repertoires from healthy controls. The TCR-sequenced cohort comprised roughly 5 AIRE-deficient APECED patients and roughly 5 healthy control donors. The research as a whole found: Shared Treg sequences had shorter CDR3s, reflecting a bias toward rearrangements with few non-templated nucleotide insertions. Among 3657 shared Treg TCRbeta sequences, 30% to 35% were shared exclusively among healthy donors and 9.3% exclusively among patients, which suggests that Treg selection is less efficient in the absence of AIRE. Around a third of the Treg TCRbeta sequences shared among healthy donors were found in patient Tconv cells, which suggests that Treg-biased clones were diverted into the Tconv compartment. In terms of TCRBV gene usage, CDR3 length and TCR diversity, Tconv and Treg cells from AIRE-deficient patients looked similar to Tconv and Treg cells from healthy donors. Sequencing covered only TCRbeta chains, and 35% to 40% of shared healthy-donor Treg sequences were also present in healthy Tconv, possibly due to differing TCRalpha chains.

Conventional CD4 T cells were sorted as CD4+CD127+ cells. APECED syndrome was present in the AIRE-deficient patients. Tconv and Treg cells for TCRbeta sequencing were sorted on a FACSAria flow cytometer. The sorted cells were collected in 5-ml round-bottom polystyrene tubes, and the dry cell pellets were frozen at -80 degrees C prior to sequencing. V is pared back by 1 base and J by 9 bases, with 7 bases lying between the germline termini. Per the germline V gene (reference sequence), SEHNR is the CDR1 and FQNEAQ is the CDR2. Measured from the cysteine to the phenylalanine, the CDR3 is 12 residues long. Just CDR3 DNA is preserved here, 36 bases in frame from base 1. The immunoSEQ platform was used to sequence the TCRbeta chain. Per the original workflow: Pooled conventional T cell repertoires yielded about 1.1x10^5 distinct in-frame TCRbeta sequences from patients and approximately 140,000 from healthy donors. Treg TCRbeta sequences found in two or more individuals were classed as public, and these public Treg TCRbeta sequences were then looked for in Tconv repertoires. Differences between groups were assessed by Mann-Whitney U tests with Bonferroni-Dunn correction in GraphPad Prism 7.03. TCRdb obtained this table from immuneACCESS and retained in-frame rearrangements with V and J assigned. These tables miss some clones; where compared with another copy, unresolved V genes account for less than half of the shortfall, and the remainder is unexplained. That table gives V, J and clone size, and the DNA gave D and trimming. The sample profile shows over 20,000 clones; roughly 97% of them were found once. The biggest ten clones account for approximately 0.17% of the sample.

This clone has a handful of counts. Its target antigen remains unknown. The input lacks base qualities; no much larger clone sits a single base away. The V and J genes are TRBV7-9 and TRBJ1-5, with no confident D gene call. The sequence was collected from a human donor with AIRE deficiency. Input material: conventional CD4+ T cells sorted from PBMCs. In nucleotide form, the sequence is TGTGCCAGCAGCTTAGATGTCACGCCCCAGCATTTT. Translated, it reads CASSLDVTPQHF.